The 10 T cell receptor beta chains in this list originate from one sample, sequenced in a study of blood T cell repertoires in COVID-19. Libraries were prepared by immunoSEQ multiplex PCR; TCRdb keeps only in-frame clonotypes and omits some of them. The profile covers approximately 270,000 clones, with nearly 90% appearing a single time and around 3% taken by the ten largest. The sequencing sample was made of peripheral blood. Source of these receptors: a young man with active or convalescent COVID-19.

This chain joins TRBV21-1 and TRBJ1-5; the table calls TRBD1, which could not be checked here. TRBV21-1 is shown as a pseudogene. The CDR3 extends over 14 amino acids. DNA for the CDR3: TGTGCCAGCAGCACACGGACAGGCGAAGAACCCCAGCATTTT. Amino acid sequence: CASSTRTGEEPQHF.

The chain uses TRBV6-2 or TRBV6-3 and TRBJ1-4; D remains unclear. Germline V CDR1 and CDR2: MNHEY, SVGEGT. The V and J ends lost 3 bases and 8 bases respectively, with 13 bases between them. This CDR3 region has 14 residues. CDR3 sequence reads: CASSYRGEKEKLFF. The CDR3 coding sequence is TGTGCCAGCAGTTATCGCGGGGAGAAAGAAAAACTGTTTTTT.

The V and J genes are TRBV5-8 and TRBJ1-1, with 10 bases identical to TRBD1. Germline CDR1 and CDR2: SGHTS and YDEGEE. V gave up 4 bases and J gave up 3 bases; unmatched junction bases: 6. The CDR3 loop spans 15 amino acids. CDR3 residues: CASSPRDRGYTEAFF. In DNA, the CDR3 is TGTGCCAGCAGCCCAAGGGACAGGGGATACACTGAAGCTTTCTTT. The full variable domain, its missing parts supplied by reference TRBV5-8 and TRBJ1-1, is EAGVTQSPTHLIKTRGQQATLRCSPISGHTSVYWYQQALGLGLQFLLWYDEGEERNRGNFPPRFSGRQFPNYSSELNVNALELEDSALYLCASSPRDRGYTEAFFGQGTRLTVV.

The V call is TRBV10-1, the J call TRBJ2-1, with TRBD1 matching 10 bases. There are 14 residues in the CDR3. Looked up from germline, CDR1 is WNHNN and CDR2 is SYGVQD (reference sequence). After removal of 5 bases from V and 7 bases from J, the junction contained 5 bases not matched to a gene. The CDR3 bases are TGCGCCAGCAGTTTGACAGGGGGCGCGAATGAGCAGTTCTTC. As protein: CASSLTGGANEQFF.

The chain combines TRBV19 with TRBJ1-1; D not certain. CDR1 is LNHDA, CDR2 SQIVND, per germline (reference sequence). V was cut by 1 base and J by 5 bases, with 11 bases left in between. This CDR3 contains 14 residues. The CDR3: CASSIGGGRTEAFF. As DNA, the CDR3 is TGTGCCAGTAGTATAGGAGGAGGGAGGACTGAAGCTTTCTTT.

The V and J genes are TRBV10-1 and TRBJ2-2; a possible D gene is TRBD2 (7 bases). The germline CDR1 and CDR2 sequences are WNHNN and SYGVQD (reference sequence). Trimming stripped 7 bases from V and 5 bases from J, with 14 bases between. This CDR3 spans 14 amino acids. This CDR3 is CASIGGGATGELFF. Written as DNA, the CDR3 is TGCGCCAGCATAGGTGGGGGGGCGACCGGGGAGCTGTTTTTT.

This rearrangement joins TRBV28 to TRBJ1-1, with D possibly being TRBD1 (5 bases). The V and J ends lost 4 bases and 1 base respectively, with 10 bases between them. CDR1 and CDR2 (germline): MDHEN, SYDVKM. The CDR3 is 14 amino acids. CDR3 loop: CASSSIGENTEAFF. The CDR3 nucleotides read TGTGCCAGCAGTTCTATAGGGGAGAACACTGAAGCTTTCTTT.

This clone was seen only once. The gene calls are TRBV5-8 and TRBJ2-4; possibly TRBD2 for D (5 bases). Between the trimmed V and J ends, which lost 4 bases and 0 bases, there was a span of 8 bases. The CDR3 extends over 14 amino acids. CDR1 is SGHTS and CDR2 is YDEGEE in the germline V gene. CDR3 in amino acids: CASSGGLAKNIQYF. Written as DNA, the CDR3 is TGTGCCAGCAGCGGCGGACTAGCCAAAAACATTCAGTACTTC. Drawing the rest from reference TRBV5-8 and TRBJ2-4, the complete variable domain is EAGVTQSPTHLIKTRGQQATLRCSPISGHTSVYWYQQALGLGLQFLLWYDEGEERNRGNFPPRFSGRQFPNYSSELNVNALELEDSALYLCASSGGLAKNIQYFGAGTRLSVL.

The chain links TRBV10-3 to TRBJ1-6; TRBD1 matches at 8 bases. Germline CDR1 ENHRY, CDR2 SYGVKD. The CDR3 covers 13 residues. The ends lost 3 bases at V and 13 bases at J; junction bases unmatched: 5. Here the CDR3 DNA reads TGTGCCATCAGTGACATTCGGGACAGGCCCCTCCACTTT. It translates to CAISDIRDRPLHF.

The J gene is TRBJ1-6, the V gene TRBV28, with a weak D call TRBD1 (5 bases). The CDR3 length is 14 residues. Trimming removed 1 base at V and 7 bases at J, with 8 bases between. CDR1 is MDHEN, CDR2 SYDVKM, per germline. CDR3: CASSLSGNNSPLHF. The CDR3 DNA follows: TGTGCCAGCAGTTTATCAGGGAACAATTCACCCCTCCACTTT.